This T cell receptor (beta chain) stems from a study of cytomegalovirus exposure and HLA in healthy donors. Germline V CDR1 and CDR2: GTSNPN, SVGIG (reference sequence). The trim removed 8 bases at V and 7 bases at J, leaving 10 bases unmatched. The CDR3 contains 13 residues. Study-wide results and caveats: An analysis was carried out at a later point. It showed that HLA-associated TCR beta chains were more clonally expanded than equally common non-associated chains.

The PCR had 60 Vbeta and 13 Jbeta primers. In the study's own analysis: Later work found tens of millions of unique TCR beta chains, with roughly 11 million shared. The assay was immunoSEQ multiplex PCR, and TCRdb's table has in-frame clones only and misses some. Clone size and V and J calls were adopted from that table, with D and trimming inferred from the DNA. There are about 81,000 clones in the sample; more than 60% occur only once, and 2.5% to 3% lies in the top ten. In regard to this clone: Its antigen remains unidentified.

Sequences were obtained from PBMCs. This TCR came from a man aged 45-60 years in good health and CMV-seropositive. The chain uses TRBV30 and TRBJ1-4, with TRBD1 matching 7 bases. This CDR3 is CATGQVESEKLFF. In DNA, the CDR3 is TGTGCCACAGGACAGGTTGAATCTGAAAAACTGTTTTTT.